These 2 T cell receptor beta chains originate from one sample sequenced in a study of long-term antiretroviral therapy in people with HIV. Researchers ran immunoSEQ v3.0 at survey level. Measured with immunoSEQ multiplex PCR; TCRdb has only the in-frame clones, and not every one. The sample includes approximately 34,000 clones, over 80% of them seen just once. The source material was unsorted PBMCs, sampled 1 year after starting antiretroviral therapy. These receptors came from a man younger than 35 with HIV.

V gene TRBV7-6 combines with J gene TRBJ2-2, with 10 bases identical to TRBD1. Germline V gene sequence: CDR1 SGHVS, CDR2 FNYEAQ. J lost 4 bases, V lost 5 bases, and 4 bases had no gene match. The CDR3 has 15 residues. CDR3 sequence reads: CASSPGTGVTGELFF. The DNA for the CDR3 is TGTGCCAGCAGCCCCGGGACAGGGGTCACCGGGGAGCTGTTTTTT.

This clone has more than one count but fewer than ten. The chain joins TRBV28 to TRBJ1-2, with D possibly matching TRBD1 (5 bases). Germline V gene sequence: CDR1 MDHEN, CDR2 SYDVKM. This CDR3 has 16 residues. V was trimmed by 6 bases and J by 4 bases, leaving 21 bases between them. The CDR3 protein is CASSPADGAHIYGYTF. CDR3 sequence (DNA): TGTGCCAGCAGCCCTGCTGACGGGGCACACATCTATGGCTACACCTTC.